Below are 22 T cell receptor beta chains sequenced from a single sample in a study of blood T cell repertoires in COVID-19. Clones were sequenced by immunoSEQ multiplex PCR, and TCRdb holds only the in-frame ones, with some missing. The table records a few hundred thousand clones, around 87% of them present only once. Material for sequencing was peripheral blood. The receptor source for this set is a woman between 45 and 60 years old who had recovered from COVID-19.

The chain uses TRBV29-1 and TRBJ2-7; 10 nucleotides match TRBD1. CDR3 length equals 13 residues. Germline lookup yields CDR1 SQVTM and CDR2 ANQGSEA. Trimming removed 5 bases from V and 7 bases from J; junction bases left unmatched: 8. In DNA, the CDR3 is TGCAGCGTTCGGGACAGGGGTTCTAGTGAGCAGTACTTC. Its protein is CSVRDRGSSEQYF.

This clone was counted between two and nine times. The rearrangement uses TRBV4-2 and TRBJ2-3, with 9 bases aligning to TRBD2. The V gene end was trimmed by 1 base and the J gene end by 5 bases; junction bases not matched to a gene: 13. The CDR3 sequence is 18 residues long. The V gene's germline CDR1 is LGHNA and CDR2 YNFKEQ. DNA for the CDR3: TGTGCCAGCAGCCAAGGAGGGGAGCGGGAGGAGGGCCAAGATACGCAGTATTTT. This encodes CASSQGGEREEGQDTQYF.

The V gene is TRBV19, the J gene TRBJ1-6; TRBD1 is a possible D gene (5 bases). V was cut by 3 bases and J by 6 bases, with 18 bases left in between. This CDR3 spans 17 amino acids. Germline lookup yields CDR1 LNHDA and CDR2 SQIVND (reference sequence). Written as DNA, the CDR3 is TGTGCCAGTAGTATGGGTGCGCCAGGGCGAATTAATTCACCCCTCCACTTT. Translating it yields CASSMGAPGRINSPLHF.

The rearrangement joins TRBV27 to TRBJ1-1, with 7 bases that match TRBD1. There are 14 residues in the CDR3. V lost 8 bases and J lost 0; bases outside the gene matches: 6. Germline V gene data show CDR1 as MNHEY and CDR2 as SMNVEV (reference sequence). The CDR3 DNA is TGTGCCAGCCGGGACAGACACATGAACACTGAAGCTTTCTTT. This encodes CASRDRHMNTEAFF.

Notes on this clone: Other DNA sequences within the sample encode an identical CDR3. This rearrangement joins TRBV30 to TRBJ1-2; TRBD1 agrees at 7 bases. Germline V CDR1 and CDR2: GTSNPN, SVGIG (reference sequence). J lost 8 bases, V lost 0 bases, and 0 bases had no gene match. The CDR3 loop spans 11 amino acids. Here the CDR3 DNA reads TGTGCCTGGAGTGTAGGGGGCGGCTACACCTTC. This codes for CAWSVGGGYTF.

The chain employs TRBV3-1 (or the pseudogene TRBV3-2) and TRBJ2-7; 10 bases map to TRBD1. CDR1 LGHDT and CDR2 YNNKEL come from the germline V gene (reference sequence). V was clipped by 4 bases and J by 6 bases; unmatched bases: 15. The CDR3 consists of 17 residues. The chain's CDR3 is CASSRDRGSTLWGEQYF. As DNA, the CDR3 is TGTGCCAGCAGCCGGGACAGGGGATCCACTCTCTGGGGCGAGCAGTACTTC.

The chain is built from TRBV30 and TRBJ1-2, with a tentative D call TRBD1 (5 bases). CDR3 length equals 13 residues. Deletions cut 3 bases from V and 7 bases from J, with 15 bases between. The germline V gene encodes CDR1 GTSNPN and CDR2 SVGIG (reference sequence). CDR3 in amino acids: CAWSGGLISGYTF. In nucleotides, the CDR3 is TGTGCCTGGAGCGGGGGTCTCATCTCTGGCTACACCTTC.

This chain uses TRBV28 with TRBJ2-1, with TRBD2 matching over 11 bases. V gave up 5 bases and J gave up 6 bases; unmatched junction bases: 6. Germline-derived CDR1 and CDR2 are MDHEN and SYDVKM. This CDR3 region has 15 residues. The CDR3 bases are TGTGCCAGCAGTGTAGCGGGAGGGACCCGCAATGAGCAGTTCTTC. It translates to CASSVAGGTRNEQFF.

For this clone: Germline and junction disagree at one end, which may indicate a read error. The J gene is TRBJ2-7, the V gene TRBV7-7, with D perhaps matching TRBD1 (5 bases). The CDR3 has 13 amino acids. Germline assignment: CDR1 SSHAT and CDR2 FNYEAQ (reference sequence). The CDR3 sequence: CASSLASGREQYF. CDR3 nucleotides: TGTGCTAGCAGCTTAGCCTCAGGGCGCGAGCAGTACTTC.

This sequence joins TRBV11-1 and TRBJ2-3; no clear D gene. The CDR3 is made up of 14 amino acids. V lost 2 bases to trimming and J lost 3 bases, with 9 bases between them. Germline CDR1 reads SGHAT; CDR2 reads FQDESV (reference sequence). The CDR3 is CASSLQVRTDTQYF. The CDR3 DNA reads TGTGCCAGCAGCTTACAGGTTCGGACAGATACGCAGTATTTT.

This chain connects TRBV4-1 to TRBJ1-2; D gene uncertain. CDR3 length: 16 residues. Trimming cost V 0 bases and J 0 bases, with 11 bases left between them. Germline assignment: CDR1 MGHRA and CDR2 YSYEKL. CDR3 amino acids: CASSQDRPVANYGYTF. CDR3 nucleotide sequence: TGCGCCAGCAGCCAAGATCGTCCCGTAGCTAACTATGGCTACACCTTC.

The chain links TRBV10-3 to TRBJ2-3; TRBD2 aligns across 13 bases. The germline gives CDR1 ENHRY, CDR2 SYGVKD. The J segment lost 2 bases and the V segment lost 3 bases, leaving 5 bases of the junction unmatched. The CDR3 contains 17 residues. The CDR3 DNA reads as TGTGCCATCAGTGACCATGGACTAGCGGGAGTCACAGATACGCAGTATTTT. Translated: CAISDHGLAGVTDTQYF.

The chain couples TRBV6-5 to TRBJ1-2, with D perhaps TRBD1 (6 bases). The V gene lost 5 bases and the J gene lost 8 bases, with 18 bases spanning the gap. The germline gives CDR1 MNHEY, CDR2 SVGAGI. The CDR3 is 14 amino acids. CDR3 nucleotide sequence: TGTGCCAGCAGTCCGGGACAAGCGCTACGAGGCTACACCTTC. As protein: CASSPGQALRGYTF.

The chain links TRBV11-3 to TRBJ2-1; 7 bases are a match to TRBD2. Germline lookup yields CDR1 SGHNT and CDR2 YENEEA. The CDR3 loop spans 16 amino acids. The junction had 15 bases not matched to a gene; V was cut back by 4 bases and J by 9 bases. The CDR3 DNA reads TGTGCCAGCAGCTCCCAGGGTTGGCGGGAGCAGAGTGAGCAGTTCTTC. Residues: CASSSQGWREQSEQFF.

This chain links TRBV9 with TRBJ1-1; 7 nucleotides match TRBD1. With 0 bases clipped from V and 5 bases from J, the junction kept 4 bases outside the gene matches. Germline V gives CDR1 SGDLS, CDR2 YYNGEE. CDR3 length: 14 amino acids. The CDR3 region has the DNA TGTGCCAGCAGCGTAGCTCGACAGGGAACTGAAGCTTTCTTT. It translates to CASSVARQGTEAFF. The full variable domain, rest sourced from reference TRBV9 and TRBJ1-1, is DSGVTQTPKHLITATGQRVTLRCSPRSGDLSVYWYQQSLDQGLQFLIQYYNGEERAKGNILERFSAQQFPDLHSELNLSSLELGDSALYFCASSVARQGTEAFFGQGTRLTVV.

The rearrangement links TRBV28 to TRBJ1-2; tentatively, D is TRBD1 (5 bases). Per the germline V gene, CDR1 is MDHEN and CDR2 is SYDVKM. The CDR3 spans 14 residues. The V and J ends lost 8 bases and 5 bases respectively, with 18 bases between them. CDR3: CASSFQGSGYGYTF. The DNA for the CDR3 is TGTGCCAGCTCATTCCAGGGAAGCGGGTATGGCTACACCTTC.

This rearrangement joins TRBV18 to TRBJ2-1; no definite D call. CDR3 size: 13 residues. CDR1 KGHSH and CDR2 LQKENI come from the germline V gene. Trimming cost V 6 bases and J 5 bases, with 11 bases left between them. This chain's CDR3 is CASSTTLHNEQFF. DNA of the CDR3: TGTGCCAGCTCCACGACATTACACAATGAGCAGTTCTTC.

In DNA form, the CDR3 reads TGCGCCAGCAGCCGCTCGGCGCTGGGAGGCACCGGGGAGCTGTTTTTT. This translates into CASSRSALGGTGELFF. J is TRBJ2-2 and V is TRBV4-3; perhaps TRBD2 as D (6 bases). There are 16 residues in the CDR3. V shed 4 bases and J shed 4 bases, with 16 bases lying between them. The germline V gene encodes CDR1 LGHNA and CDR2 YSLEER.

The chain recombines TRBV4-2 with TRBJ2-7, with D perhaps matching TRBD1 (5 bases). CDR1 LGHNA and CDR2 YNFKEQ come from the germline V gene. Trimming took off 1 base at V and 1 base at J, with 14 bases between the two ends. CDR3 size: 16 residues. The CDR3 coding sequence is TGTGCCAGCAGCCAAGGCCTACAGGACGGGTCCTACGAGCAGTACTTC. Translated: CASSQGLQDGSYEQYF.

V is TRBV27 and J is TRBJ2-7; 9 positions match TRBD1. Germline V gives CDR1 MNHEY, CDR2 SMNVEV (reference sequence). V was pared by 6 bases and J by 3 bases, with 6 bases of the junction left unmatched. The CDR3 contains 14 residues. The CDR3: CASSRTGAVYEQYF. The CDR3 DNA reads TGTGCCAGCAGCCGGACAGGGGCCGTCTACGAGCAGTACTTC.

V gene TRBV4-2 combines with J gene TRBJ2-5; 10 nucleotides agree with TRBD2. Per germline, CDR1 LGHNA and CDR2 YNFKEQ. The V and J ends lost 0 bases and 4 bases, in that order; junction bases with no gene match: 2. The CDR3 runs to 15 residues. The CDR3 spells CASSQEPSGRETQYF. CDR3 coding DNA: TGTGCCAGCAGCCAAGAGCCTAGCGGGAGAGAGACCCAGTACTTC.

V and J are TRBV19 and TRBJ1-2; D is unclear. The length of the CDR3 is 12 residues. V was pared by 6 bases and J by 4 bases, with 9 bases between. Germline-derived CDR1 and CDR2 are LNHDA and SQIVND (reference sequence). CDR3 DNA sequence: TGTGCCAGTAGCGCCCTACCCTATGGCTACACCTTC. Protein sequence: CASSALPYGYTF.